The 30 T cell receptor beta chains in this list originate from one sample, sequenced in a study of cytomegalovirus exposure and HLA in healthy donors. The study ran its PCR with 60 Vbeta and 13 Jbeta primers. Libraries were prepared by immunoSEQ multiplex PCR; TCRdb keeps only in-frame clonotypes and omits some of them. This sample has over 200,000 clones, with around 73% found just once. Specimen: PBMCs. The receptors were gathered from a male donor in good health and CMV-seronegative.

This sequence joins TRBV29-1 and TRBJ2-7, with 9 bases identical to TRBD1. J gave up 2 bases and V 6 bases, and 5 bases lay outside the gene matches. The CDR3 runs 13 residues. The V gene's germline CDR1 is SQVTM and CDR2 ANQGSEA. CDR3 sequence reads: CSVMTGGTYEQYF. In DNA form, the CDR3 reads TGCAGCGTCATGACAGGGGGTACCTACGAGCAGTACTTC.

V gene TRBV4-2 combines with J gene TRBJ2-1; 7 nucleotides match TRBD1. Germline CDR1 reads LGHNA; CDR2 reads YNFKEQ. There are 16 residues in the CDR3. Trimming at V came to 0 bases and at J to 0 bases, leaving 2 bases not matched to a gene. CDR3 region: CASSQEAGGSYNEQFF. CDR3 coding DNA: TGTGCCAGCAGCCAAGAAGCAGGGGGCTCCTACAATGAGCAGTTCTTC.

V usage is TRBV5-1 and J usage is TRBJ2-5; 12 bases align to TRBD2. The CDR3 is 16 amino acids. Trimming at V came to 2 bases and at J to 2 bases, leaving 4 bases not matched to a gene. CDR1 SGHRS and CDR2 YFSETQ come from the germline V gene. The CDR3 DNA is TGCGCCAGCAGCTTAGGAGGACTAGCGGGACAAGAGACCCAGTACTTC. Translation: CASSLGGLAGQETQYF.

CDR3 nucleotides: TGTGCCAGCTCACTGCTCGAAGCGGGAGGGGGGAACAATGAGCAGTTCTTC. It encodes CASSLLEAGGGNNEQFF. The chain joins TRBV18 to TRBJ2-1; 10 bases are a match to TRBD2. V gave up 4 bases and J gave up 5 bases; unmatched junction bases: 11. The CDR3 is 17 amino acids. Germline CDR1 KGHSH, CDR2 LQKENI.

The CDR3: CASMQGSNEQFF. For the CDR3, the DNA is TGTGCCAGTATGCAGGGATCCAATGAGCAGTTCTTC. This sequence joins TRBV19 and TRBJ2-1; D is perhaps TRBD1 (5 bases). Trimming removed 7 bases from V and 6 bases from J, with 10 bases in between. The germline gives CDR1 LNHDA, CDR2 SQIVND (reference sequence). The CDR3 contains 12 residues.

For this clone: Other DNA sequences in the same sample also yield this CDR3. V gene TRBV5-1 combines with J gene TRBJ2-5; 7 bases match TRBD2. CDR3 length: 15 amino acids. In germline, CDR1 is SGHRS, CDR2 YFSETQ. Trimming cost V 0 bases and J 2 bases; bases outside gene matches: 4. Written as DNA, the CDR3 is TGCGCCAGCAGCTTGGCCGCGGGAGTACAAGAGACCCAGTACTTC. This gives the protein CASSLAAGVQETQYF.

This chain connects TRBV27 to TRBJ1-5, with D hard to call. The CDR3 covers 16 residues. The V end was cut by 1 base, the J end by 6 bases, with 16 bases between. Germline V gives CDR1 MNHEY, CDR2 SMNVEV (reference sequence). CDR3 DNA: TGTGCCAGCAGTTTATATGGGGAGGGCGCGTCTCAGCCCCAGCATTTT. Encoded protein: CASSLYGEGASQPQHF.

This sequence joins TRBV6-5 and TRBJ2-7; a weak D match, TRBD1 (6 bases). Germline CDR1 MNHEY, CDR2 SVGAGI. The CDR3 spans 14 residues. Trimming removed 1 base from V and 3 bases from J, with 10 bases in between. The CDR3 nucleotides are TGTGCCAGCAGTTACTTGGGACAAAACTACGAGCAGTACTTC. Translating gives CASSYLGQNYEQYF.

This CDR3 is CASTLAGGRYNEQFF. CDR3 bases: TGTGCCAGCACCCTAGCGGGAGGTCGCTACAATGAGCAGTTCTTC. The chain couples TRBV2 to TRBJ2-1; 11 nucleotides line up with TRBD2. The V and J ends lost 7 bases and 3 bases, in that order; junction bases with no gene match: 5. The V gene's germline CDR1 is SNHLY and CDR2 FYNNEI. The CDR3 totals 15 residues. Filled out from reference TRBV2 and TRBJ2-1, the complete variable domain reads EPEVTQTPSHQVTQMGQEVILRCVPISNHLYFYWYRQILGQKVEFLVSFYNNEISEKSEIFDDQFSVERPDGSNFTLKIRSTKLEDSAMYFCASTLAGGRYNEQFFGPGTRLTVL.

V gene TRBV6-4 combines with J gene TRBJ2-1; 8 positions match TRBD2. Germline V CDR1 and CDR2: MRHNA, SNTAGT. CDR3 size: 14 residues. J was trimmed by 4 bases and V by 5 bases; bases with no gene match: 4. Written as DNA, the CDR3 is TGTGCCAGCAGTTTGCGGGGGGCGTACAATGAGCAGTTCTTC. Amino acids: CASSLRGAYNEQFF.

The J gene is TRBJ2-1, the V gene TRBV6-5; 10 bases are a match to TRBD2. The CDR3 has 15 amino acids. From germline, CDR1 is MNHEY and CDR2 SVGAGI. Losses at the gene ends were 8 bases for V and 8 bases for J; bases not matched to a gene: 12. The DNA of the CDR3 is TGTGCCAGCCGACAGAGCGGGAGGGCCTTGGATGAGCAGTTCTTC. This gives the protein CASRQSGRALDEQFF.

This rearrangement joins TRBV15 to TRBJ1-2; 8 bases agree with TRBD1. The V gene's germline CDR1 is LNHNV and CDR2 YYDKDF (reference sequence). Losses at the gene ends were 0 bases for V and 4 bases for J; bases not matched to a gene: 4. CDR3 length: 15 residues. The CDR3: CATSRETGAFYGYTF. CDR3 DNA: TGTGCCACCAGCAGAGAGACAGGGGCATTCTATGGCTACACCTTC.

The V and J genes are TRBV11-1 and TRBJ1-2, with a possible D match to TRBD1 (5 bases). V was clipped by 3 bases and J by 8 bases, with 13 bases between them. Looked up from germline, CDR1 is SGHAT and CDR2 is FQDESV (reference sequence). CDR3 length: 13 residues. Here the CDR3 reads CASSFREDGGYTF. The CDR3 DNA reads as TGTGCCAGCAGCTTCAGGGAGGATGGAGGCTACACCTTC.

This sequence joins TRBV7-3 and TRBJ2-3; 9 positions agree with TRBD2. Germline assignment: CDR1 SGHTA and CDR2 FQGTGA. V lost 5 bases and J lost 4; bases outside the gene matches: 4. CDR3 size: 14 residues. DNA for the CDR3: TGTGCCAGCAGCCAAGGACTAGCGCCAGATACGCAGTATTTT. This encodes CASSQGLAPDTQYF.

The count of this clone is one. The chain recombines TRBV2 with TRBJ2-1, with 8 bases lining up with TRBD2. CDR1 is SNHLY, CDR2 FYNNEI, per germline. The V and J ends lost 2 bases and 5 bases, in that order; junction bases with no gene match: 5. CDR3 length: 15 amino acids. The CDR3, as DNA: TGTGCCAGCAGTGAACGAAGACTAGCGAACAATGAGCAGTTCTTC. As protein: CASSERRLANNEQFF.

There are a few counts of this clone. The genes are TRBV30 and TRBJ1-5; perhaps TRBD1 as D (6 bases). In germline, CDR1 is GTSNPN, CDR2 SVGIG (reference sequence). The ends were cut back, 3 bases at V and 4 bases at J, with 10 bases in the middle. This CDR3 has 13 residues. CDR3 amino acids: CAWREQGNQPQHF. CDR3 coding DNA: TGTGCCTGGAGAGAACAGGGAAATCAGCCCCAGCATTTT.

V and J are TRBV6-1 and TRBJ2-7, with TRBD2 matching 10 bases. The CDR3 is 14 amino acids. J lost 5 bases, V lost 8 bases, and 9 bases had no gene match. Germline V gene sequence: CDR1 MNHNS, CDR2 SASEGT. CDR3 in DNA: TGTGCCAGCCAACCTAGCGGGAGCATAAACGAGCAGTACTTC. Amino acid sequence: CASQPSGSINEQYF.

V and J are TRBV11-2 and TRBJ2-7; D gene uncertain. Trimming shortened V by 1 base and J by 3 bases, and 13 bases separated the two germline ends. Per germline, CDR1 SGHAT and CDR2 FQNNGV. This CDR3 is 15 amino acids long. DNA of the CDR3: TGTGCCAGCAGCTTAGCCCTATTAGAGGTCTACGAGCAGTACTTC. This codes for CASSLALLEVYEQYF.

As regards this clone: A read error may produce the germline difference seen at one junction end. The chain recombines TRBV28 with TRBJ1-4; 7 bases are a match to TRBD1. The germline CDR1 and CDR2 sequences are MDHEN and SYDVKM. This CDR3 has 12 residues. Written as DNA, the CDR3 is TGTGCCAGCAGGAACCCCCCGGGACAGACCATTTTT. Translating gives CASRNPPGQTIF.

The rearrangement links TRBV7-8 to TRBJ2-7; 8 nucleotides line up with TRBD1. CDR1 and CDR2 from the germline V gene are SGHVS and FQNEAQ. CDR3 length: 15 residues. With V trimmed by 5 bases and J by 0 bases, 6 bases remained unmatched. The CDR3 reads CASSPWTGTSYEQYF. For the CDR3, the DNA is TGTGCCAGCAGCCCCTGGACAGGGACCTCCTACGAGCAGTACTTC.

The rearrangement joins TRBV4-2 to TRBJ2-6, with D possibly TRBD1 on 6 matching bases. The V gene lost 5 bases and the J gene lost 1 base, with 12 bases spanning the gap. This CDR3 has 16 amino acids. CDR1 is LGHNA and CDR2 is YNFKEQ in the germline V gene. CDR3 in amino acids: CASSLEQGSGANVLTF. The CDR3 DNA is TGTGCCAGCAGCTTAGAACAGGGTTCTGGGGCCAACGTCCTGACTTTC.

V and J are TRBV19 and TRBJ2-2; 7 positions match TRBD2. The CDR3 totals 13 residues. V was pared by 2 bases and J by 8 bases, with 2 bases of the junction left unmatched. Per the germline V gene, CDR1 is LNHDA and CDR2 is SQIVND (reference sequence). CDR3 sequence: CASSIQGLGELFF. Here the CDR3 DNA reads TGTGCCAGTAGTATACAGGGACTAGGGGAGCTGTTTTTT.

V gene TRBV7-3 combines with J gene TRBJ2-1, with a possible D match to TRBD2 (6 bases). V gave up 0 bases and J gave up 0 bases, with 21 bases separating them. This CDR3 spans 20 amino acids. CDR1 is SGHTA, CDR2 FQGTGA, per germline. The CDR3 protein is CASSLTVAGSYYSSYNEQFF. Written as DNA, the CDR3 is TGTGCCAGCAGCTTAACGGTGGCGGGGAGCTACTATAGCTCCTACAATGAGCAGTTCTTC.

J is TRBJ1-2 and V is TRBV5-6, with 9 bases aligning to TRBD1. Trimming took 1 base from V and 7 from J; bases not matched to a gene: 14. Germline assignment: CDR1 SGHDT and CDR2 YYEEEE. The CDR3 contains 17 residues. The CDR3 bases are TGTGCCAGCAGCTTGTCGGGACAGGGAATTGGTGTTGGTGGCTACACCTTC. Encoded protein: CASSLSGQGIGVGGYTF. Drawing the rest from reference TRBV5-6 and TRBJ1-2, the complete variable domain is DAGVTQSPTHLIKTRGQQVTLRCSPKSGHDTVSWYQQALGQGPQFIFQYYEEEERQRGNFPDRFSGHQFPNYSSELNVNALLLGDSALYLCASSLSGQGIGVGGYTFGSGTRLTVV.

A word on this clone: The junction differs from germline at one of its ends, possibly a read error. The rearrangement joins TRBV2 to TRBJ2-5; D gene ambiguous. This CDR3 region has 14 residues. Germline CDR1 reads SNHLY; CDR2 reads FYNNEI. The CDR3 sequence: CASSEGTSQGTQYF. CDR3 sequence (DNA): TGTGCCAGCAGTGAGGGCACTTCTCAAGGGACCCAGTACTTC. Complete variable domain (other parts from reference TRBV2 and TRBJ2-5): EPEVTQTPSHQVTQMGQEVILRCVPISNHLYFYWYRQILGQKVEFLVSFYNNEISEKSEIFDDQFSVERPDGSNFTLKIRSTKLEDSAMYFCASSEGTSQGTQYFGPGTRLLVL.

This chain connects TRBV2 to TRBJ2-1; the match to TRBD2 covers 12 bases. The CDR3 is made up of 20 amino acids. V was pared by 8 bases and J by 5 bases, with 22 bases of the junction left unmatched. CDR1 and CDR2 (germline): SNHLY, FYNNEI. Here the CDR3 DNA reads TGTGCCAGCTCCTTCTCTTCCGGGACTAGCGGGCCAAGAGGGGACAATGAGCAGTTCTTC. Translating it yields CASSFSSGTSGPRGDNEQFF.

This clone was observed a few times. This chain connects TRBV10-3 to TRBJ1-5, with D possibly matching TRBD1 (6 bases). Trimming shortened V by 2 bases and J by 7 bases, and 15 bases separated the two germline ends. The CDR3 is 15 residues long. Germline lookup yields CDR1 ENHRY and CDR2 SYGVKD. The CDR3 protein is CAISEQGGVRQPQHF. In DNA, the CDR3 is TGTGCCATCAGTGAGCAAGGGGGGGTCCGACAGCCCCAGCATTTT.

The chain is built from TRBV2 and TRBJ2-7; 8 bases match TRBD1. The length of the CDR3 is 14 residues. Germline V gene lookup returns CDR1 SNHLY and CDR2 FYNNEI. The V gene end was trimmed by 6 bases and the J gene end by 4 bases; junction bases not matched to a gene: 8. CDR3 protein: CASRRTGRSYEQYF. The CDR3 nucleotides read TGTGCCAGCAGAAGGACAGGGAGGAGTTACGAGCAGTACTTC.

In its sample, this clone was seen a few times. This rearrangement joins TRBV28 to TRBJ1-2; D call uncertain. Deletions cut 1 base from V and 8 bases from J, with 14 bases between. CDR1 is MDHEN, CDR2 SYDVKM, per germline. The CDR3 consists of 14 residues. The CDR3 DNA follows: TGTGCCAGCAGTTTATTAGTGAGGGTGGAGGGCTACACCTTC. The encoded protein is CASSLLVRVEGYTF.

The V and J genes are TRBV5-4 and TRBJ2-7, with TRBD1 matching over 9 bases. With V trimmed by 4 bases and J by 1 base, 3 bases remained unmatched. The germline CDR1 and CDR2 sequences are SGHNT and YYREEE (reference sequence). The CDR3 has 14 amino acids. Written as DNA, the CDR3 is TGTGCCAGCAGCGAGGGACAGGGATCCTACGAGCAGTACTTC. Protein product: CASSEGQGSYEQYF.